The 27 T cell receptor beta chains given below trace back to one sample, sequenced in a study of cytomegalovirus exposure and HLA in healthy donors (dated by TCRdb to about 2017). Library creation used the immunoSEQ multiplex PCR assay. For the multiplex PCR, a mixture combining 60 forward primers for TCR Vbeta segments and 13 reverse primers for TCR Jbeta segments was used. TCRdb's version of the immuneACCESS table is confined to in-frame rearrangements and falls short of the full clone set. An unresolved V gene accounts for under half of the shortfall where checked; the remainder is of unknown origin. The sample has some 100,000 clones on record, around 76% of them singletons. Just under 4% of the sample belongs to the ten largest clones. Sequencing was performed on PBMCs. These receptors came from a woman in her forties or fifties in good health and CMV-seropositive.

This chain's CDR3 is CASRSSGGEKLFF. The CDR3 nucleotides read TGTGCCAGCAGGAGTTCCGGTGGTGAAAAACTGTTTTTT. This chain links TRBV2 with TRBJ1-4; D unresolved. Germline lookup yields CDR1 SNHLY and CDR2 FYNNEI. This CDR3 region has 13 residues. Trimming removed 6 bases from V and 7 bases from J, with 12 bases in between.

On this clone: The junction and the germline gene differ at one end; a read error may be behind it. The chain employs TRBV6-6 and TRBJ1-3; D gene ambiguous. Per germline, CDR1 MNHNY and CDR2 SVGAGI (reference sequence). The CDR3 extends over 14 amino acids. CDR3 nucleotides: TGTGCCAGCAGCCCCCGGGTCTCTGGAAACCCCATATATTTT. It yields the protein CASSPRVSGNPIYF.

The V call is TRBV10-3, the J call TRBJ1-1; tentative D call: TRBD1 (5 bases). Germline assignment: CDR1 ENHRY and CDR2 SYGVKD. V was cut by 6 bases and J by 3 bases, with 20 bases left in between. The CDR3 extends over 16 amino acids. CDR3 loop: CAISSIKGRLDTEAFF. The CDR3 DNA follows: TGTGCCATCAGCTCAATTAAGGGGAGGTTGGACACTGAAGCTTTCTTT.

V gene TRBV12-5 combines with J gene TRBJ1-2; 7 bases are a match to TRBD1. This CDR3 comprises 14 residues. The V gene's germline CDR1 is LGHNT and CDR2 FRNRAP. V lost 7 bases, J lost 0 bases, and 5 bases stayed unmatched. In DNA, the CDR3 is TGTGCTAGTGAGAGGACAGGAGCTAACTATGGCTACACCTTC. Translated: CASERTGANYGYTF.

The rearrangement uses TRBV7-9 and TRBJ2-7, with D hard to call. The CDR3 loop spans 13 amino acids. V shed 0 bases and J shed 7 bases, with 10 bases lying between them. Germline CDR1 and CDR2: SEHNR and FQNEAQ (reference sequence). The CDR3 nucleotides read TGTGCCAGCAGCTTAGCTGGAGTCCCAGAGCAGTACTTC. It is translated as CASSLAGVPEQYF. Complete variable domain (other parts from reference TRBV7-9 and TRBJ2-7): DTGVSQNPRHKITKRGQNVTFRCDPISEHNRLYWYRQTLGQGPEFLTYFQNEAQLEKSRLLSDRFSAERPKGSFSTLEIQRTEQGDSAMYLCASSLAGVPEQYFGPGTRLTVT.

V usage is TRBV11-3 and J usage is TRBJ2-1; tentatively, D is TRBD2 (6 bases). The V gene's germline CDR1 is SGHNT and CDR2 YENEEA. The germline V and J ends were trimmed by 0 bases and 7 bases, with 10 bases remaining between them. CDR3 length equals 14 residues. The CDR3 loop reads CASSLEASVNEQFF. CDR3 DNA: TGTGCCAGCAGCTTAGAAGCTAGCGTGAATGAGCAGTTCTTC. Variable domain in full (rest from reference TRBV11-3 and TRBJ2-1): EAGVVQSPRYKIIEKKQPVAFWCNPISGHNTLYWYLQNLGQGPELLIRYENEEAVDDSQLPKDRFSAERLKGVDSTLKIQPAELGDSAVYLCASSLEASVNEQFFGPGTRLTVL.

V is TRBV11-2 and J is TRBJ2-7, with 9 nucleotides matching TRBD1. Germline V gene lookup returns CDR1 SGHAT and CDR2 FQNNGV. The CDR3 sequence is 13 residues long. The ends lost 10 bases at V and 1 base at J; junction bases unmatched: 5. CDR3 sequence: CATGQGQSYEQYF. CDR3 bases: TGTGCCACCGGACAGGGGCAGTCCTACGAGCAGTACTTC.

The CDR3 coding sequence is TGTGCCAGCAGCTTTCCCGGGACTCAAGTGGGCTACACCTTC. It yields the protein CASSFPGTQVGYTF. This chain joins TRBV11-2 and TRBJ1-2, with D possibly being TRBD1 (5 bases). Per germline, CDR1 SGHAT and CDR2 FQNNGV. V was pared by 3 bases and J by 8 bases, with 16 bases between. This CDR3 region has 14 residues.

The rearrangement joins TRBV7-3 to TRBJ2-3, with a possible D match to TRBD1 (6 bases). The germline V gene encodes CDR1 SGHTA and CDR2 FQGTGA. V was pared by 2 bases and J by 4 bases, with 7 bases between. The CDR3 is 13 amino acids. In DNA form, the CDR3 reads TGTGCCAGCAGCTTATGGGGGCCAGATACGCAGTATTTT. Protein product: CASSLWGPDTQYF.

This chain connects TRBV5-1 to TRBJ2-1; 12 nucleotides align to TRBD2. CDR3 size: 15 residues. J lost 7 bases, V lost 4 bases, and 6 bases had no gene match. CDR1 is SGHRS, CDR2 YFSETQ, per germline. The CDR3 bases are TGCGCCAGCAGCCAATTCACTAGCGGGGGGAATGAGCAGTTCTTC. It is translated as CASSQFTSGGNEQFF.

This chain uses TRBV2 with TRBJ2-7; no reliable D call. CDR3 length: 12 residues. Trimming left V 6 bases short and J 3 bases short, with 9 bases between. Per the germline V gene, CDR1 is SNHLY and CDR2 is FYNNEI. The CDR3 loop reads CASSGVLYEQYF. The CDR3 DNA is TGTGCCAGCAGCGGAGTTCTCTACGAGCAGTACTTC.

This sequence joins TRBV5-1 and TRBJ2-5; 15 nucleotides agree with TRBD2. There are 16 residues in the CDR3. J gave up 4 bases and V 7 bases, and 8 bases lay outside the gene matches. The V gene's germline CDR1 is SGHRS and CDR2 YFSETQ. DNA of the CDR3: TGCGCCAGCTCTGGACTAGCGGGGGGGCCCGGAGAGACCCAGTACTTC. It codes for CASSGLAGGPGETQYF. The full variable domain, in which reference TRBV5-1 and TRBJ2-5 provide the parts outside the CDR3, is KAGVTQTPRYLIKTRGQQVTLSCSPISGHRSVSWYQQTPGQGLQFLFEYFSETQRNKGNFPGRFSGRQFSNSRSEMNVSTLELGDSALYLCASSGLAGGPGETQYFGPGTRLLVL.

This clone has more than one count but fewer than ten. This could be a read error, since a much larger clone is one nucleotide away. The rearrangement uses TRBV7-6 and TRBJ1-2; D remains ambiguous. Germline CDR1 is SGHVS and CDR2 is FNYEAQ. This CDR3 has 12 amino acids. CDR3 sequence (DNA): TGTTCCAGCAGCTTGGGAGTGGGTGGCTACACCTTC. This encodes CSSSLGVGGYTF.

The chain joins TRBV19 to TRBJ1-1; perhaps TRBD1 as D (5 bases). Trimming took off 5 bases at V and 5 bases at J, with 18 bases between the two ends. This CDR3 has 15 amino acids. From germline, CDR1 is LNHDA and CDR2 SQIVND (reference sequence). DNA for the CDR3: TGTGCCAGTAGTGTCGGCGGGGACTTGTATACTGAAGCTTTCTTT. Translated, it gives CASSVGGDLYTEAFF. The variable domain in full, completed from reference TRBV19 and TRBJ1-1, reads DGGITQSPKYLFRKEGQNVTLSCEQNLNHDAMYWYRQDPGQGLRLIYYSQIVNDFQKGDIAEGYSVSREKKESFPLTVTSAQKNPTAFYLCASSVGGDLYTEAFFGQGTRLTVV.

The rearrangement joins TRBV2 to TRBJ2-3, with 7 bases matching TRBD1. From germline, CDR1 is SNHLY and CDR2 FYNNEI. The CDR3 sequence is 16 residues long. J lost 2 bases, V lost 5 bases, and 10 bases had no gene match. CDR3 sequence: CASSSTTGVSTDTQYF. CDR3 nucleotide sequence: TGTGCCAGCAGTAGCACCACAGGGGTTTCCACAGATACGCAGTATTTT.

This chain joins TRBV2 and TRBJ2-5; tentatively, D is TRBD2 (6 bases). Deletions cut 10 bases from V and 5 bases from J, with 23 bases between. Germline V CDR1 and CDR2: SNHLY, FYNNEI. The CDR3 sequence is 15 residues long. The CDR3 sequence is CAILGTRIGGETQYF. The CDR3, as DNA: TGTGCCATACTCGGGACGCGCATCGGAGGGGAGACCCAGTACTTC.

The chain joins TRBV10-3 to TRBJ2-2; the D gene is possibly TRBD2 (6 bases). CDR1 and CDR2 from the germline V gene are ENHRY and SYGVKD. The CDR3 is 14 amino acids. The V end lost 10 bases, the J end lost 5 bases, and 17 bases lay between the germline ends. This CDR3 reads CANGGGAETGELFF. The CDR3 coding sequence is TGTGCCAACGGAGGAGGGGCAGAAACCGGGGAGCTGTTTTTT.

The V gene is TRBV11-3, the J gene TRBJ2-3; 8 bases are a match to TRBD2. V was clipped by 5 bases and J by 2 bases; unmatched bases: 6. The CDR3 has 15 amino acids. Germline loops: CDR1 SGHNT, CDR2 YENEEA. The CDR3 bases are TGTGCCAGCAGCCTGACTAGCGCGACCACAGATACGCAGTATTTT. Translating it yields CASSLTSATTDTQYF. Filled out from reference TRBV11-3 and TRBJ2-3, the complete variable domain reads EAGVVQSPRYKIIEKKQPVAFWCNPISGHNTLYWYLQNLGQGPELLIRYENEEAVDDSQLPKDRFSAERLKGVDSTLKIQPAELGDSAVYLCASSLTSATTDTQYFGPGTRLTVL.

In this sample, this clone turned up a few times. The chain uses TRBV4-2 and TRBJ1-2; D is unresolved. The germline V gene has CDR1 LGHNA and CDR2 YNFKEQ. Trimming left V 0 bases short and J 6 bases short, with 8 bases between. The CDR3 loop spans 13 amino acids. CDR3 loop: CASSQDPGNGYTF. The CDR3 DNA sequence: TGTGCCAGCAGCCAAGATCCCGGGAATGGCTACACCTTC.

This CDR3 is CASSLSGGLETQYF. CDR3 bases: TGCGCCAGCAGCTTAAGCGGGGGGTTAGAGACCCAGTACTTC. The genes are TRBV5-1 and TRBJ2-5, with 9 bases that match TRBD2. There are 14 residues in the CDR3. Germline trimming cut 2 bases from V and 4 bases from J; bases unmatched to any gene: 3. Germline V gene data show CDR1 as SGHRS and CDR2 as YFSETQ.

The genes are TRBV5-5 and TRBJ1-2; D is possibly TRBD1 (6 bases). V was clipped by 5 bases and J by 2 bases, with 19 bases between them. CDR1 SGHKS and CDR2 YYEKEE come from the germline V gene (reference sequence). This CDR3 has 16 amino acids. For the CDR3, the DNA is TGTGCCAGCAGTCCCCGCCCCGTGGGGACAAACTATGGCTACACCTTC. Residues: CASSPRPVGTNYGYTF.

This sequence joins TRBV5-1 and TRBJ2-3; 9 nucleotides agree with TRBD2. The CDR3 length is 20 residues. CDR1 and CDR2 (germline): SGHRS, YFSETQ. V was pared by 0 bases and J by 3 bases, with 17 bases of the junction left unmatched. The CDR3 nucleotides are TGCGCCAGCAGCTTGGCCCGAGGGAGCGGGAGGTCCATGGGGACAGATACGCAGTATTTT. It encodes CASSLARGSGRSMGTDTQYF.

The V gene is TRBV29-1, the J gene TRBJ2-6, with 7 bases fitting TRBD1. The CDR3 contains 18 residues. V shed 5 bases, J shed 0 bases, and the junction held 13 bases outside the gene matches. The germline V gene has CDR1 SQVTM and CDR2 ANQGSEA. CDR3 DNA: TGCAGCGTTTGGGGTGTGACAGGGAGACGCTCTGGGGCCAACGTCCTGACTTTC. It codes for CSVWGVTGRRSGANVLTF.

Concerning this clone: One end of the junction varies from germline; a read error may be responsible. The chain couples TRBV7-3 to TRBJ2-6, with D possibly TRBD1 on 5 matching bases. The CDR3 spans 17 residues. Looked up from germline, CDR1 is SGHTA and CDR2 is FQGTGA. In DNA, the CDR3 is TGTGCCAGCAGCTTGTGGCAGAGCCCCCCTGGGGCCAACGGCCTGACTTTC. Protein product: CASSLWQSPPGANGLTF.

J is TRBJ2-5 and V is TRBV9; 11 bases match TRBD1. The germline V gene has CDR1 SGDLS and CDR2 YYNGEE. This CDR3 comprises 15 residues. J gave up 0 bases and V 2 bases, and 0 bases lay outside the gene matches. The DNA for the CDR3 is TGTGCCAGCAGCGTGGGACAGGGGGACCAAGAGACCCAGTACTTC. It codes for CASSVGQGDQETQYF.

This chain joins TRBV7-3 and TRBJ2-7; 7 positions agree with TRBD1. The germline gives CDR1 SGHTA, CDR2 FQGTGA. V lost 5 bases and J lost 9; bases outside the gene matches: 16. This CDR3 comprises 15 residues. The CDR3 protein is CASSPAPDRPSAQYF. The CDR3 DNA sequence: TGTGCCAGCAGCCCCGCTCCGGACAGGCCCTCTGCGCAGTACTTC. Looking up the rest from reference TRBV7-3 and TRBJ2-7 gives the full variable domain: GAGVSQTPSNKVTEKGKYVELRCDPISGHTALYWYRQSLGQGPEFLIYFQGTGAADDSGLPNDRFFAVRPEGSVSTLKIQRTERGDSAVYLCASSPAPDRPSAQYFGPGTRLTVT.

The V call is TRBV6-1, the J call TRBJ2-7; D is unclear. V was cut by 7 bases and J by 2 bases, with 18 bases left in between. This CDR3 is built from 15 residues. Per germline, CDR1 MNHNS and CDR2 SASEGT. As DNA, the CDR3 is TGTGCCAGCATCGGAAGATCAGACTCCCCCTACGAGCAGTACTTC. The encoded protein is CASIGRSDSPYEQYF.